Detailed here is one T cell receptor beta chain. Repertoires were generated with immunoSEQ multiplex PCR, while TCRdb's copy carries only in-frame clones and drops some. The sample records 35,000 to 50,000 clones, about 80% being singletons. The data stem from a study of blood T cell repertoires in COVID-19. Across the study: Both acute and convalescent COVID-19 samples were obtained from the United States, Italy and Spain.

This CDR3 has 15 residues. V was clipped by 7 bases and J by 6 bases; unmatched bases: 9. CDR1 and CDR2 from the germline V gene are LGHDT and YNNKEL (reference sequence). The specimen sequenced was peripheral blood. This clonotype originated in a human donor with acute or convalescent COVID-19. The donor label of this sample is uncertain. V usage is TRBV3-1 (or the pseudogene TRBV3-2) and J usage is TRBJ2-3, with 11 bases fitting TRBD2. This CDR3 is CASNPTSGRPDTQYF. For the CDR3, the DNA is TGTGCCAGCAACCCCACTAGCGGGAGACCGGATACGCAGTATTTT.